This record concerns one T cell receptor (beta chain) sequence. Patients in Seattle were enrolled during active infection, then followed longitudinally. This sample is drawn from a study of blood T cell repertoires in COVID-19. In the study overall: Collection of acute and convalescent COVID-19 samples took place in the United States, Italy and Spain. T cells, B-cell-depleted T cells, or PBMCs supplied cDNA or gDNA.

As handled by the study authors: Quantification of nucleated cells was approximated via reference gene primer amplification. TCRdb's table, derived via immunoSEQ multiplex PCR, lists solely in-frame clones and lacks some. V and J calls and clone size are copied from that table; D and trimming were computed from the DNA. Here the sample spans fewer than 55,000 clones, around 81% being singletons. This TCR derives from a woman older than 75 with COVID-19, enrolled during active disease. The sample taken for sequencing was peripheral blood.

The CDR3 reads CASSLSTVSNYGYTF. The CDR3 DNA reads as TGTGCCAGTAGTCTATCGACAGTCTCTAACTATGGCTACACCTTC. J is TRBJ1-2 and V is TRBV19, with D tentatively TRBD1 (5 bases). V dropped 5 bases and J dropped 0 bases, with 13 bases sitting between them. CDR1 and CDR2 from the germline V gene are LNHDA and SQIVND (reference sequence). The CDR3 contains 15 residues.